The 22 T cell receptor beta chains listed next were all sequenced from one sample in a study of beta chain features in type 1 diabetes. What was sequenced were expressed TCRB transcripts, since all of the isolated RNA had been reverse transcribed. Libraries were prepared by immunoSEQ multiplex PCR; TCRdb keeps only in-frame clonotypes and omits some of them. In the table there are more than 150,000 clones, about an eighth of which are singletons. The sequencing sample was made of central memory CD4+ T cells from blood. The receptors come from a woman under 30 in good health.

DNA for the CDR3: TGTGCCAGCAGCTTATGGCGCGGTGCGGGGGGGTGGGAGACCCAGTACTTC. This sequence encodes CASSLWRGAGGWETQYF. The V and J genes are TRBV7-2 and TRBJ2-5, with TRBD2 matching 9 bases. CDR3 length: 17 amino acids. The germline gives CDR1 SGHTA, CDR2 FQGNSA. V was pared by 2 bases and J by 5 bases, with 12 bases of the junction left unmatched. Using reference TRBV7-2 and TRBJ2-5 for the parts outside the CDR3, the full variable domain is GAGVSQSPSNKVTEKGKDVELRCDPISGHTALYWYRQSLGQGLEFLIYFQGNSAPDKSGLPSDRFSAERTGGSVSTLTIQRTQQEDSAVYLCASSLWRGAGGWETQYFGPGTRLLVL.

The V call is TRBV9, the J call TRBJ2-5; 8 bases map to TRBD1. The germline V gene encodes CDR1 SGDLS and CDR2 YYNGEE. Trimming cost V 4 bases and J 5 bases; bases outside gene matches: 13. This CDR3 comprises 16 residues. The CDR3 DNA follows: TGTGCCAGCAGCCCCCAAGGACAGGGCAGTATGGAGACCCAGTACTTC. This sequence encodes CASSPQGQGSMETQYF.

V usage is TRBV5-1 and J usage is TRBJ1-2; tentative D call: TRBD1 (6 bases). CDR3 length: 14 amino acids. The V end lost 4 bases, the J end lost 1 base, and 11 bases lay between the germline ends. Per the germline V gene, CDR1 is SGHRS and CDR2 is YFSETQ. This CDR3 reads CASSPGDFNYGYTF. CDR3 in DNA: TGCGCCAGCAGCCCAGGGGATTTTAACTATGGCTACACCTTC.

A few counts support this clone. The chain uses TRBV4-2 and TRBJ2-2; D may be TRBD2 (5 bases). Germline V gene data show CDR1 as LGHNA and CDR2 as YNFKEQ. This CDR3 has 15 residues. The V gene lost 1 base and the J gene lost 5 bases, with 11 bases spanning the gap. This CDR3 is CASSQVGRATGELFF. Written as DNA, the CDR3 is TGTGCCAGCAGCCAAGTAGGGCGGGCTACCGGGGAGCTGTTTTTT.

This chain links TRBV6-1 with TRBJ1-1; D unclear. This CDR3 contains 15 residues. Germline CDR1 MNHNS, CDR2 SASEGT. V was cut by 1 base and J by 4 bases, with 13 bases left in between. The DNA for the CDR3 is TGTGCCAGCAGTGAAGAGGACGGGGTGTTCACTGAAGCTTTCTTT. Its protein is CASSEEDGVFTEAFF.

This clone was counted a few times. The chain uses TRBV5-6 and TRBJ2-3; a possible D gene is TRBD1 (6 bases). V was clipped by 0 bases and J by 6 bases, with 8 bases between them. The germline V gene has CDR1 SGHDT and CDR2 YYEEEE. CDR3 length: 13 amino acids. In nucleotides, the CDR3 is TGTGCCAGCAGCTTGGTGGGGGCGGATACGCAGTATTTT. It specifies CASSLVGADTQYF.

The chain uses TRBV28 and TRBJ2-4, with D uncertain. Germline V gene sequence: CDR1 MDHEN, CDR2 SYDVKM. CDR3 length: 14 amino acids. The germline V and J ends were trimmed by 2 bases and 2 bases, with 7 bases remaining between them. In nucleotides, the CDR3 is TGTGCCAGCAGTTTAGAACAGACCAAAAACATTCAGTACTTC. Translating gives CASSLEQTKNIQYF.

This chain uses TRBV7-9 with TRBJ1-4; D is uncertain. This CDR3 has 19 amino acids. Per germline, CDR1 SEHNR and CDR2 FQNEAQ (reference sequence). V dropped 2 bases and J dropped 3 bases, with 22 bases sitting between them. CDR3 coding DNA: TGTGCCAGCAGCTTACCCCGAGGTTACAAAGAGCAATCTAATGAAAAACTGTTTTTT. As protein: CASSLPRGYKEQSNEKLFF.

CDR3 DNA sequence: TGTGCCAGCAGCGTCGCCGACATCCGCTCTGGAAACACCATATATTTT. Translation gives CASSVADIRSGNTIYF. The chain uses TRBV9 and TRBJ1-3; D remains ambiguous. The CDR3 totals 16 residues. V lost 2 bases, J lost 0 bases, and 12 bases lay in between. From germline, CDR1 is SGDLS and CDR2 YYNGEE.

This clone was found a few times. The CDR3 region is CASSRGGTSYEQYF. The CDR3, as DNA: TGTGCCAGCAGCCGGGGAGGGACCTCCTACGAGCAGTACTTC. The rearrangement joins TRBV14 to TRBJ2-5, with 7 bases identical to TRBD2. The DNA end is more similar to TRBJ2-7, so the J call may be wrong. The CDR3 is made up of 14 amino acids. Per germline, CDR1 SGHDN and CDR2 FVKESK.

This clone has a handful of counts. The chain recombines TRBV7-3 with TRBJ2-7; 8 bases agree with TRBD2. Germline assignment: CDR1 SGHTA and CDR2 FQGTGA. The CDR3 sequence is 14 residues long. V shed 5 bases and J 2 bases; nucleotides not matched to a gene: 5. CDR3 loop: CASSLLAGPYEQYF. CDR3 sequence (DNA): TGTGCCAGCAGCCTTTTAGCGGGACCCTACGAGCAGTACTTC.

The chain couples TRBV19 to TRBJ2-3; possible D gene TRBD2, 5 bases. Trimming took 6 bases from V and 0 from J, leaving 10 bases between them. Germline assignment: CDR1 LNHDA and CDR2 SQIVND (reference sequence). This CDR3 is 14 amino acids long. CDR3 protein: CASSPTSSTDTQYF. For the CDR3, the DNA is TGTGCCAGTAGCCCAACTAGTAGCACAGATACGCAGTATTTT.

The chain is built from TRBV6-1 and TRBJ1-2; D remains unclear. With 6 bases removed from V and 2 bases from J, the gap between germline ends came to 10 bases. The V gene's germline CDR1 is MNHNS and CDR2 SASEGT. This CDR3 has 13 amino acids. The CDR3 loop reads CASSGPGNYGYTF. Written as DNA, the CDR3 is TGTGCCAGCAGCGGCCCGGGGAACTATGGCTACACCTTC.

This clone turned up a few times. As DNA, the CDR3 is TGTGCCAGCTCACCACGGAAGGGGACAGGCTATGGCTACACCTTC. Encoded protein: CASSPRKGTGYGYTF. The chain uses TRBV18 and TRBJ1-2, with 8 bases that match TRBD1. Losses at the gene ends were 1 base for V and 4 bases for J; bases not matched to a gene: 5. The CDR3 sequence is 15 residues long. In germline, CDR1 is KGHSH, CDR2 LQKENI. The full variable domain, rest sourced from reference TRBV18 and TRBJ1-2, is NAGVMQNPRHLVRRRGQEARLRCSPMKGHSHVYWYRQLPEEGLKFMVYLQKENIIDESGMPKERFSAEFPKEGPSILRIQQVVRGDSAAYFCASSPRKGTGYGYTFGSGTRLTVV.

The table lists this clone with a few counts. The chain links TRBV4-1 to TRBJ2-5; 14 bases map to TRBD2. The V gene end was trimmed by 4 bases and the J gene end by 2 bases; junction bases not matched to a gene: 3. The CDR3 has 16 amino acids. The germline V gene has CDR1 MGHRA and CDR2 YSYEKL. This chain's CDR3 is CASSPGLAGGQETQYF. For the CDR3, the DNA is TGCGCCAGCAGCCCCGGACTAGCGGGAGGACAAGAGACCCAGTACTTC.

The chain is built from TRBV30 and TRBJ1-4, with TRBD1 matching over 7 bases. The V gene end was trimmed by 2 bases and the J gene end by 7 bases; junction bases not matched to a gene: 7. The length of the CDR3 is 14 residues. Germline CDR1 reads GTSNPN; CDR2 reads SVGIG (reference sequence). DNA of the CDR3: TGTGCCTGGAGTAAGAAGGCAGGGGGTGAAAAACTGTTTTTT. It translates to CAWSKKAGGEKLFF.

The V call is TRBV4-3, the J call TRBJ1-1; D gene uncertain. The germline CDR1 and CDR2 sequences are LGHNA and YSLEER. This CDR3 has 14 amino acids. Trimming shortened V by 1 base and J by 6 bases, and 12 bases separated the two germline ends. In nucleotides, the CDR3 is TGCGCCAGCAGCCAAGGTTTAGGCGGGTCTGAAGCTTTCTTT. Translation: CASSQGLGGSEAFF.

This clone was seen a few times. V and J are TRBV29-1 and TRBJ1-1; no clear D gene. The V end was cut by 7 bases, the J end by 0 bases, with 12 bases between. The CDR3 sequence is 13 residues long. CDR1 SQVTM and CDR2 ANQGSEA come from the germline V gene. CDR3 sequence reads: CSAKHVVNTEAFF. The CDR3 nucleotides read TGCAGCGCCAAGCACGTAGTGAACACTGAAGCTTTCTTT. The full variable domain, in which reference TRBV29-1 and TRBJ1-1 provide the parts outside the CDR3, is SAVISQKPSRDICQRGTSLTIQCQVDSQVTMMFWYRQQPGQSLTLIATANQGSEATYESGFVIDKFPISRPNLTFSTLTVSNMSPEDSSIYLCSAKHVVNTEAFFGQGTRLTVV.

The V call is TRBV4-3, the J call TRBJ1-3; D not certain. Trimming removed 4 bases from V and 1 base from J, with 14 bases in between. The CDR3 sequence is 16 residues long. The germline V gene encodes CDR1 LGHNA and CDR2 YSLEER. The CDR3 DNA reads TGCGCCAGCAGCCGACTATCATTGGATTCTGGAAACACCATATATTTT. Its translation: CASSRLSLDSGNTIYF.

This clone occurred a few times. The J gene is TRBJ2-2, the V gene TRBV27; 13 positions match TRBD2. This CDR3 has 17 amino acids. The germline CDR1 and CDR2 sequences are MNHEY and SMNVEV (reference sequence). V trimming: 5 bases; J trimming: 3 bases; junction bases outside the gene matches: 6. CDR3 amino acids: CASSATSGRADTGELFF. The CDR3 nucleotides are TGTGCCAGCAGTGCAACTAGCGGGAGGGCCGACACCGGGGAGCTGTTTTTT.

A few counts support this clone. Other DNA sequences in this sample translate to the same CDR3. J is TRBJ1-1 and V is TRBV28, with 7 nucleotides matching TRBD1. The CDR3 consists of 13 residues. Trimming at V came to 6 bases and at J to 5 bases, leaving 6 bases not matched to a gene. The germline CDR1 and CDR2 sequences are MDHEN and SYDVKM. The CDR3 spells CASRVRQGTEAFF. The CDR3 DNA follows: TGTGCCAGCAGGGTGAGACAGGGAACTGAAGCTTTCTTT.

The genes are TRBV9 and TRBJ2-2; D not certain. V lost 4 bases and J lost 1, with 8 bases in between. Germline V lookup: CDR1 SGDLS, CDR2 YYNGEE. There are 14 residues in the CDR3. The CDR3 sequence is CASSSRVNTGELFF. The DNA for the CDR3 is TGTGCCAGCAGCTCTCGGGTGAACACCGGGGAGCTGTTTTTT. The full variable domain, rest sourced from reference TRBV9 and TRBJ2-2, is DSGVTQTPKHLITATGQRVTLRCSPRSGDLSVYWYQQSLDQGLQFLIQYYNGEERAKGNILERFSAQQFPDLHSELNLSSLELGDSALYFCASSSRVNTGELFFGEGSRLTVL.